This T cell receptor beta chain derives from a study of post-analysis software for immune sequencing data. Overall study results and limits: Multiple sclerosis patients showed significantly lower normalized Chao1 diversity than controls did. Pronounced co-clustering by F measure was evident among identically batched samples. Five or six TRBV segments appeared more often in patients than in controls, and TRBV5-6, TRBV5-1 and TRBV20-1 were among these.

The CDR3 sequence is 12 residues long. Germline V lookup: CDR1 MNHNY, CDR2 SVGAGI (reference sequence). V was shortened by 6 bases and J by 6 bases, with 11 bases between the two germline ends. On this clonotype itself: The target antigen is unknown.

Sequencing libraries made from TCR beta cDNA carried unique molecular identifiers. A population of roughly 0.9 to 11 million T cells gave rise to around 530,000 cDNA molecules. TCRdb re-derived calls from the PCR reads in MiXCR, one entry per CDR3 protein. The repertoire holds some 690,000 distinct CDR3 sequences, with 30% as singletons. The rearrangement links TRBV6-6 to TRBJ1-2; D remains ambiguous. The TCR originated in a girl between 10 and 17 years old with multiple sclerosis. Sequenced sample: blood. In DNA, the CDR3 is TGTGCCAGCAGCGTCATCTCGGATGGCTACACCTTC. The encoded protein is CASSVISDGYTF.